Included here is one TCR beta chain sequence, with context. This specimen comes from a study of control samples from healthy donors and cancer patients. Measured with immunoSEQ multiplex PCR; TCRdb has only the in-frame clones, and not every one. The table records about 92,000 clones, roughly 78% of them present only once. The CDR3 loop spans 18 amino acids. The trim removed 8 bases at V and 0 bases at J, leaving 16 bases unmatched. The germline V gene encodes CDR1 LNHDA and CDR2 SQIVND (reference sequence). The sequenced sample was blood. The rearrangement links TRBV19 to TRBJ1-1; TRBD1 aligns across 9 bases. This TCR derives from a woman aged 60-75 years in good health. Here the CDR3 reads CASHKGGTGGRMNTEAFF. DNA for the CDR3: TGTGCCAGTCATAAAGGGGGCACAGGGGGCCGCATGAACACTGAAGCTTTCTTT.